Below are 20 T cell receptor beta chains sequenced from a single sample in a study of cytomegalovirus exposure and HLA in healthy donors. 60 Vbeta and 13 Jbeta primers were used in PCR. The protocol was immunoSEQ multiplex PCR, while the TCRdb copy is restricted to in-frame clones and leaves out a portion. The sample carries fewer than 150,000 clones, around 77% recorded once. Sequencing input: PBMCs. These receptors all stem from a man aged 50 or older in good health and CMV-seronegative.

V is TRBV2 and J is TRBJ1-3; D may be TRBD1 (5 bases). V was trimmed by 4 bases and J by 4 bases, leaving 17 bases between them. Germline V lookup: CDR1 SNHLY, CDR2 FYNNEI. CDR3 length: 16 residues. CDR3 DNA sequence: TGTGCCAGCAGTGCCGAGGAAGGGGCGCTGGGAAACACCATATATTTT. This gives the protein CASSAEEGALGNTIYF.

The CDR3 protein is CASSFFLAGVSAEETQYF. As DNA, the CDR3 is TGTGCCAGCAGCTTCTTTCTAGCGGGAGTTTCGGCAGAAGAGACCCAGTACTTC. This chain uses TRBV11-3 with TRBJ2-5, with 10 positions matching TRBD2. Germline CDR1 is SGHNT and CDR2 is YENEEA. The CDR3 loop spans 18 amino acids. V shed 3 bases and J 3 bases; nucleotides not matched to a gene: 13. Full variable domain (remainder filled in from reference TRBV11-3 and TRBJ2-5): EAGVVQSPRYKIIEKKQPVAFWCNPISGHNTLYWYLQNLGQGPELLIRYENEEAVDDSQLPKDRFSAERLKGVDSTLKIQPAELGDSAVYLCASSFFLAGVSAEETQYFGPGTRLLVL.

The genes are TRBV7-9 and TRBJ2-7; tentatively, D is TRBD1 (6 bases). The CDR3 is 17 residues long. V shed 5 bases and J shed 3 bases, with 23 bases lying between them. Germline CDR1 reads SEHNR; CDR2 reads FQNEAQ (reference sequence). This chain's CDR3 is CASSQSGQRELSYEQYF. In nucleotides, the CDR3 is TGTGCCAGCAGCCAGAGCGGACAGAGAGAGCTGAGCTACGAGCAGTACTTC.

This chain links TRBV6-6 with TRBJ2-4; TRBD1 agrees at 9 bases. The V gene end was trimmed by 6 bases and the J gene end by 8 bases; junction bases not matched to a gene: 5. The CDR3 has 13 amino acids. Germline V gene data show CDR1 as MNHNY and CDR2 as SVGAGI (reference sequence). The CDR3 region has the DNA TGTGCCAGCAGCGACAGGGGGTTCGACATTCAGTACTTC. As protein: CASSDRGFDIQYF.

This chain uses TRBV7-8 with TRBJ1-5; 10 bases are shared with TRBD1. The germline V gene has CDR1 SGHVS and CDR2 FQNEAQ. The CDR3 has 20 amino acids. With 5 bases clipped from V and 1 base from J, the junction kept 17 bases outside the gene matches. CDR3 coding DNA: TGTGCCAGCAGCCATACCCCGCGGACAGGGGGATCTGTGAGCAATCAGCCCCAGCATTTT. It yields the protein CASSHTPRTGGSVSNQPQHF.

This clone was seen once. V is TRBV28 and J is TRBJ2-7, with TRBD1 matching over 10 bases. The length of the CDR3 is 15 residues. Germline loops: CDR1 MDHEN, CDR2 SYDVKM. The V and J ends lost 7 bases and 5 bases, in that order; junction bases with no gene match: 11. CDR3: CASIEMGQGKNEQYF. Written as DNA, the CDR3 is TGTGCCAGCATTGAGATGGGACAGGGGAAAAACGAGCAGTACTTC.

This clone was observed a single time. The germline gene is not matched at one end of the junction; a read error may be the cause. The CDR3 reads CAGSSSGHMNTEAFF. In DNA form, the CDR3 reads TGTGCCGGCAGCTCCTCGGGACATATGAACACTGAAGCTTTCTTT. This chain joins TRBV7-9 and TRBJ1-1; the D gene is possibly TRBD1 (6 bases). The CDR3 is 15 amino acids. In germline, CDR1 is SEHNR, CDR2 FQNEAQ (reference sequence).

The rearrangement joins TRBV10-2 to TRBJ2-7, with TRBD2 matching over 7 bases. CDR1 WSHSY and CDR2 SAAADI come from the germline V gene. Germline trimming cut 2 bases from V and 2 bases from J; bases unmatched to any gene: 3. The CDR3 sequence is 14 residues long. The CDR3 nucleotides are TGCGCCAGCAGTGAGCCCGGGACTACCTACGAGCAGTACTTC. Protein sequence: CASSEPGTTYEQYF.

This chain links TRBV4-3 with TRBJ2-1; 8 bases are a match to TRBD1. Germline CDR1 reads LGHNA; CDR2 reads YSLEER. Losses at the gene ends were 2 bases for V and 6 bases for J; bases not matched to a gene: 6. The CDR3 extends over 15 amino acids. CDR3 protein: CASSQRTGQGNEQFF. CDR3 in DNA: TGCGCCAGCAGCCAACGGACCGGACAGGGCAATGAGCAGTTCTTC.

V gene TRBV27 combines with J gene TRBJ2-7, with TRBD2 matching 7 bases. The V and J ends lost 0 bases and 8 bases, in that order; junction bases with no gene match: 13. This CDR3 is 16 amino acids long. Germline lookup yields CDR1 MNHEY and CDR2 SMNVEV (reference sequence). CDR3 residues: CASSLSGRDPPGKQYF. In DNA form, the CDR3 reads TGTGCCAGCAGTTTATCGGGGAGGGATCCCCCAGGGAAGCAGTACTTC.

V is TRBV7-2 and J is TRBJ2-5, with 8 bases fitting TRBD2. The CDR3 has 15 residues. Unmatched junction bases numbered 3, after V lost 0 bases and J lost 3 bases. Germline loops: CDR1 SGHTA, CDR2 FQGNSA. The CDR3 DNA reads TGTGCCAGCAGCTTAGCCGGGACTAGAAAAGAGACCCAGTACTTC. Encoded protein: CASSLAGTRKETQYF.

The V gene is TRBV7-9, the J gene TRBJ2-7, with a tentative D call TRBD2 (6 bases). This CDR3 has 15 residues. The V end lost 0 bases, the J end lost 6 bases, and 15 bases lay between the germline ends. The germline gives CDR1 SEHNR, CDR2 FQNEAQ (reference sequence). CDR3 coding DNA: TGTGCCAGCAGCTTAGCGTCCGTTCGGAGGGGCGAGCAGTACTTC. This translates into CASSLASVRRGEQYF.

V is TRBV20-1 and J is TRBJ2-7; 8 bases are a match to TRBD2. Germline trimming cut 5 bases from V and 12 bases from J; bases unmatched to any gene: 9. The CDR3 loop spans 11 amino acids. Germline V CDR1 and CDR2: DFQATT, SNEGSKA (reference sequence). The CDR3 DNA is TGCAGTGCTCCCGAAGCGGGAGTGCGGTACTTC. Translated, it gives CSAPEAGVRYF.

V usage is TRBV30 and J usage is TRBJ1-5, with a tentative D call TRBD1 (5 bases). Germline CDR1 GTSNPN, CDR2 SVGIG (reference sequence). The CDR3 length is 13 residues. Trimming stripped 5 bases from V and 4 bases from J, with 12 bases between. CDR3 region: CAWGSGGNQPQHF. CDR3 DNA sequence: TGTGCCTGGGGCAGTGGGGGGAATCAGCCCCAGCATTTT.

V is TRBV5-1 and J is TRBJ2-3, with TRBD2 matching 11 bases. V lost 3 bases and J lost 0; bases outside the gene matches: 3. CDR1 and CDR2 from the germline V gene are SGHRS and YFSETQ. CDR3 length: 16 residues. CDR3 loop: CASSSLAGGSTDTQYF. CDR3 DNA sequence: TGCGCCAGCAGCTCTTTAGCGGGAGGGAGCACAGATACGCAGTATTTT.

CDR3 residues: CASSLGQGVYGYTF. The CDR3, as DNA: TGCGCCAGCAGCTTAGGACAGGGGGTCTATGGCTACACCTTC. The chain carries TRBV5-1 and TRBJ1-2; TRBD1 matches 10 bases. This CDR3 contains 14 residues. Trimming removed 2 bases from V and 4 bases from J; junction bases left unmatched: 2. From germline, CDR1 is SGHRS and CDR2 YFSETQ.

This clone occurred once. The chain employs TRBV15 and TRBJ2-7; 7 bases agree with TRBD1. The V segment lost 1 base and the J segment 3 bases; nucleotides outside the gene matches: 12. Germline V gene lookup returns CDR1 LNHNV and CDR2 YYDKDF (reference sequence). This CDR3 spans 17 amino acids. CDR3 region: CATSRGRGGLGLYEQYF. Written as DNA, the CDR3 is TGTGCCACCAGCAGAGGAAGAGGGGGCCTTGGCCTCTACGAGCAGTACTTC.

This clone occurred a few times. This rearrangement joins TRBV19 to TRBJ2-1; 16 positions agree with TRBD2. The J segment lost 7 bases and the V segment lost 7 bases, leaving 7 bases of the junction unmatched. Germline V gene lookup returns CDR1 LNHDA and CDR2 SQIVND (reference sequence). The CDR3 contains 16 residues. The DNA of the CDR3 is TGTGCCAGTACACCCCAGGGACTAGCGGGAGGGAATGAGCAGTTCTTC. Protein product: CASTPQGLAGGNEQFF.

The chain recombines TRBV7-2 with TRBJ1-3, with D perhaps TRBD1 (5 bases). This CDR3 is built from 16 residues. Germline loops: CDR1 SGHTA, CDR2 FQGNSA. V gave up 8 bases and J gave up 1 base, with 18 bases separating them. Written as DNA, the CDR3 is TGTGCCAGCGCCAGGGAGGGCAGTTGGTCTGGAAACACCATATATTTT. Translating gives CASAREGSWSGNTIYF.

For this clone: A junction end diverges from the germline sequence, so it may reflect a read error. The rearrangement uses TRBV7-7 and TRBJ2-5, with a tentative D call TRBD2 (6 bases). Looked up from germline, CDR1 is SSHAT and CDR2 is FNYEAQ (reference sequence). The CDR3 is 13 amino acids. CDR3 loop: CASSFGGEETQYF. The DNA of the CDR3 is TGTGCTAGCAGCTTCGGCGGGGAAGAGACCCAGTACTTC.